A selection of T cell receptor beta chains follows, all from one sample in a study of blood T cell repertoires in COVID-19. TCRdb's table, derived via immunoSEQ multiplex PCR, lists solely in-frame clones and lacks some. The table includes 310,000 or so clones, 70% to 90% detected once. The sequenced sample was peripheral blood. These receptors all come from a woman aged 50 to 60 with active or convalescent COVID-19. The CDR3 runs from the conserved cysteine through the conserved F or W. Each record gives: V gene, J gene, clone size, D gene, CDR3 protein, CDR3 DNA. A D gene is named only where the DNA matches it firmly. Rows give clone size only sometimes, using once, few, many, or a class for an expanded clone.

TRBV2	TRBJ1-5	-	-	CASSVQPYSNQPQHF	TGTGCCAGCAGTGTCCAACCCTATAGCAATCAGCCCCAGCATTTT
TRBV11-2	TRBJ2-2	-	-	CASSPGVFGTGELFF	TGTGCCAGCAGCCCAGGGGTGTTTGGCACCGGGGAGCTGTTTTTT
TRBV28	TRBJ1-5	-	-	CASSPLLEGNQPQHF	TGTGCCAGCAGCCCGCTACTGGAGGGCAATCAGCCCCAGCATTTT
TRBV7-2	TRBJ2-3	once	-	CASSLGSSTDTQYF	TGTGCCAGCAGCCTGGGCTCTAGCACAGATACGCAGTATTTT
TRBV19	TRBJ2-3	-	TRBD1	CASSPRQGSTDTQYF	TGTGCCAGTAGTCCAAGACAGGGTAGCACAGATACGCAGTATTTT
TRBV27	TRBJ2-7	-	-	CASSPFKSYEQYF	TGTGCCAGCAGCCCCTTTAAGAGCTACGAGCAGTACTTC
TRBV21-1	TRBJ1-1	-	-	CASSKTGIATDHHQNTEAFF	TGTGCCAGCAGCAAAACAGGAATTGCGACAGACCACCACCAGAACACTGAAGCTTTCTTT
TRBV3-1/TRBV3-2	TRBJ1-1	-	-	CASSQVPRAGGWGNTEAFF	TGTGCCAGCAGCCAAGTGCCCCGTGCGGGGGGCTGGGGGAACACTGAAGCTTTCTTT
TRBV28	TRBJ2-5	-	TRBD1	CASSLDRAQETQYF	TGTGCCAGCAGCCTCGACAGGGCTCAAGAGACCCAGTACTTC
TRBV14	TRBJ2-5	-	-	CASSQGFGGGEETQYF	TGTGCCAGCAGCCAAGGATTTGGCGGGGGCGAAGAGACCCAGTACTTC
TRBV9	TRBJ2-7	-	-	CASSVRRGHEQYF	TGTGCCAGCAGCGTTCGTCGGGGTCACGAGCAGTACTTC
TRBV2	TRBJ2-1	-	-	CASQNRANEQFF	TGTGCCAGCCAAAACAGGGCCAATGAGCAGTTCTTC
TRBV7-3	TRBJ2-7	-	-	CASSLRTNIYEQYF	TGTGCCAGCAGCTTACGGACAAACATCTACGAGCAGTACTTC
TRBV30	TRBJ2-1	-	-	CACSTSYNEQFF	TGTGCCTGTTCCACTAGTTACAATGAGCAGTTCTTC
TRBV2	TRBJ1-5	few	TRBD1	CAGQGALNQPQHF	TGTGCCGGACAGGGGGCCCTCAATCAGCCCCAGCATTTT
TRBV5-5	TRBJ1-5	-	-	CASSLFDRQDQPQHF	TGTGCCAGCAGCTTGTTTGACAGGCAGGATCAGCCCCAGCATTTT
TRBV28	TRBJ2-2	-	TRBD1	CASRSGTGVTGELFF	TGTGCCAGCAGATCCGGGACAGGGGTGACCGGGGAGCTGTTTTTT
TRBV18	TRBJ1-4	-	-	CASSPQADEKLFF	TGTGCCAGCTCACCCCAGGCTGATGAAAAACTGTTTTTT
TRBV15	TRBJ1-2	-	-	CATSRDQASGNYGYTF	TGTGCCACCAGCAGAGATCAAGCCTCAGGCAACTATGGCTACACCTTC
TRBV12-3/TRBV12-4	TRBJ1-4	-	-	CASSFRLNEKLFF	TGTGCCAGCAGTTTCAGGCTAAATGAAAAACTGTTTTTT
TRBV15	TRBJ2-1	-	TRBD2	CATSRDLAGGLEQFF	TGTGCCACCAGCAGAGATTTAGCGGGGGGGCTTGAGCAGTTCTTC
TRBV6-2/TRBV6-3	TRBJ2-2	-	TRBD2	CASSSGGNTGELFF	TGTGCCAGCAGTTCGGGGGGAAACACCGGGGAGCTGTTTTTT
TRBV7-2	TRBJ2-2	-	-	CASSLVGGSGELFF	TGTGCCAGCAGCTTAGTCGGAGGTTCCGGGGAGCTGTTTTTT
TRBV18	TRBJ1-5	once	TRBD1	CASSPSDRGTQPQHF	TGTGCCAGCTCACCTTCGGACAGGGGAACTCAGCCCCAGCATTTT
TRBV10-3	TRBJ2-3	-	-	CAIRYSGPEDTQYF	TGTGCCATCAGATACAGTGGTCCAGAGGATACGCAGTATTTT
TRBV4-1	TRBJ1-1	-	-	CASSQGMRTEAFF	TGCGCCAGCAGCCAAGGAATGCGGACTGAAGCTTTCTTT
TRBV27	TRBJ2-7	-	-	CASGDNYEQYF	TGTGCCAGCGGTGACAACTACGAGCAGTACTTC
TRBV7-9	TRBJ2-1	-	TRBD2	CASRPSGVAEYEQFF	TGTGCCAGCAGACCTAGCGGGGTGGCTGAGTATGAGCAGTTCTTC
TRBV27	TRBJ2-5	-	TRBD1	CASSFGQGETQYF	TGTGCCAGCAGTTTCGGACAGGGCGAGACCCAGTACTTC
TRBV7-9	TRBJ2-3	-	-	CASSSDSSTGTQYF	TGTGCCAGCAGCTCGGACAGCAGCACGGGTACGCAGTATTTT
TRBV5-1	TRBJ2-7	once	TRBD2	CASAGLAGSYEQYF	TGCGCCAGCGCGGGACTAGCGGGGAGCTACGAGCAGTACTTC
TRBV28	TRBJ2-7	-	TRBD2	CASSSQAGGPHEQYF	TGTGCCAGCAGTTCCCAAGCGGGAGGGCCCCACGAGCAGTACTTC
TRBV3-1/TRBV3-2	TRBJ2-7	-	-	CASSGGQLQYF	TGTGCCAGCAGCGGAGGACAGCTGCAGTACTTC
TRBV11-2	TRBJ1-5	-	-	CASSFGVSQPQHF	TGTGCCAGCAGCTTCGGAGTCAGTCAGCCCCAGCATTTT
TRBV11-2	TRBJ2-7	-	TRBD2	CASSPTGGRETQYF	TGTGCCAGCAGCCCCACGGGGGGGCGGGAGACGCAGTACTTC
TRBV9	TRBJ1-1	-	TRBD1	CASSEGTGLDTEAFF	TGTGCCAGCAGCGAAGGGACAGGGCTGGACACTGAAGCTTTCTTT
TRBV2	TRBJ2-3	-	-	CASSDIPRTNTDTQYF	TGTGCCAGCAGTGACATACCCCGAACAAACACAGATACGCAGTATTTT
TRBV7-2	TRBJ1-1	-	TRBD1	CASSPRQGGTEAFF	TGTGCCAGCAGCCCCAGACAGGGGGGCACTGAAGCTTTCTTT
TRBV30	TRBJ1-1	-	-	CAWSPQNTEAFF	TGTGCCTGGAGCCCACAGAACACTGAAGCTTTCTTT
TRBV6-9	TRBJ1-5	-	-	CASSYLVREEGSNQPQHF	TGTGCCAGCAGTTATTTAGTCAGGGAGGAAGGTAGCAATCAGCCCCAGCATTTT
TRBV27	TRBJ1-4	-	TRBD1	CASSPRTGLYEKLFF	TGTGCCAGCAGTCCTAGGACAGGGTTATATGAAAAACTGTTTTTT
TRBV4-1	TRBJ1-1	-	-	CASSHLPGDTEAFF	TGCGCCAGCAGTCATCTGCCAGGGGACACTGAAGCTTTCTTT
TRBV12-5	TRBJ2-2	many	TRBD2	CASGLPNLAGGRRTGELFF	TGTGCTAGTGGTTTGCCAAATCTAGCGGGGGGTCGTCGGACCGGGGAGCTGTTTTTT
TRBV7-3	TRBJ2-7	-	-	CASTEYRDSYEQYF	TGTGCCAGCACCGAATACAGGGACTCCTACGAGCAGTACTTC
TRBV7-3	TRBJ2-2	-	-	CASSLRGRGPTGELFF	TGTGCCAGCAGCTTAAGAGGCAGGGGTCCCACCGGGGAGCTGTTTTTT